This T cell receptor (beta chain) was identified in a study of T cell repertoires in cytomegalovirus infection. For the study at large: Indications of both CMV infection and matching HLA type were provided by public TCR beta signatures.

A single record per CDR3 protein comes from TCRdb applying MiXCR to the reads. The sample records 300,000 to 450,000 distinct CDR3 sequences, approximately 18% being singletons. CDR3 length: 17 amino acids. V shed 1 base and J shed 1 base, with 16 bases lying between them. Germline values: CDR1 SGHVS, CDR2 FQNEAQ. The receptor was isolated from a human donor in good health (CMV status not recorded). Some clones in this sample may be carry-over from other donors' samples. The chain links TRBV7-8 to TRBJ1-1; possibly TRBD1 for D (5 bases). Sequencing was done on a sample of PBMCs. The CDR3 coding sequence is TGTGCCAGCAGCTTAGATTGGGGGGTCCCCCCGAACACTGAAGCTTTCTTT. Amino acid sequence: CASSLDWGVPPNTEAFF.